A single sample is the source of the 9 T cell receptor beta chains below, sequenced in a study of cytomegalovirus exposure and HLA in healthy donors. The PCR employed 60 Vbeta primers together with 13 Jbeta primers. The protocol was immunoSEQ multiplex PCR, while the TCRdb copy is restricted to in-frame clones and leaves out a portion. This table holds 200,000 or so clones, around 82% found once. Sequencing was carried out using PBMCs. These receptors were collected from a boy aged 10-17 years in good health and CMV-seronegative.

A few counts support this clone. This chain links TRBV29-1 with TRBJ2-1; the match to TRBD2 covers 11 bases. This CDR3 has 19 amino acids. The germline gives CDR1 SQVTM, CDR2 ANQGSEA. V lost 4 bases, J lost 8 bases, and 22 bases stayed unmatched. This chain's CDR3 is CSVVVWDLTSGTSPDEQFF. The CDR3 coding sequence is TGCAGCGTTGTCGTATGGGACCTGACTAGCGGGACTTCTCCTGATGAGCAGTTCTTC.

The J gene is TRBJ2-5, the V gene TRBV5-1; possibly TRBD1 for D (5 bases). The DNA end is a closer match to TRBJ2-7, so the J assignment may be wrong. This CDR3 has 14 residues. Germline V gene sequence: CDR1 SGHRS, CDR2 YFSETQ. For the CDR3, the DNA is TGCGCCAGCAGCTTAAGCAGGGCGGATTACGAGCAGTACTTC. It yields the protein CASSLSRADYEQYF.

The CDR3 reads CASSADSGRTDTQYF. CDR3 DNA: TGTGCCAGCAGCGCCGATAGCGGGAGGACAGATACGCAGTATTTT. The rearrangement links TRBV5-4 to TRBJ2-3, with 10 nucleotides matching TRBD2. CDR1 and CDR2 (germline): SGHNT, YYREEE (reference sequence). CDR3 length equals 15 residues. Trimming at V came to 4 bases and at J to 3 bases, leaving 5 bases not matched to a gene.

This chain connects TRBV4-1 to TRBJ2-7; D perhaps matches TRBD1 (6 bases). Germline V gene sequence: CDR1 MGHRA, CDR2 YSYEKL. Trimming removed 3 bases from V and 0 bases from J, with 12 bases in between. CDR3 length: 15 amino acids. The CDR3 DNA is TGCGCCAGCAGCCAGAGGACAGCCCCCTCCTACGAGCAGTACTTC. Protein sequence: CASSQRTAPSYEQYF.

A remark on this clone: The same CDR3 is also encoded by other DNA sequences in this sample. The chain combines TRBV28 with TRBJ1-1; D call uncertain. CDR1 MDHEN and CDR2 SYDVKM come from the germline V gene. This CDR3 has 11 residues. V lost 2 bases to trimming and J lost 7 bases, with 5 bases between them. The CDR3 reads CASSLGSEAFF. The CDR3 DNA is TGTGCCAGCAGTTTAGGCAGTGAAGCTTTCTTT.

V is TRBV30 and J is TRBJ2-2; no firm D call. The CDR3 covers 14 residues. V was cut by 3 bases and J by 0 bases, with 8 bases left in between. The germline V gene encodes CDR1 GTSNPN and CDR2 SVGIG (reference sequence). The CDR3 region is CAWRYQANTGELFF. In DNA, the CDR3 is TGTGCCTGGAGGTACCAGGCGAACACCGGGGAGCTGTTTTTT.

The rearrangement links TRBV27 to TRBJ2-2, with 8 nucleotides matching TRBD1. J gave up 5 bases and V 6 bases, and 8 bases lay outside the gene matches. There are 15 residues in the CDR3. The V gene's germline CDR1 is MNHEY and CDR2 SMNVEV (reference sequence). CDR3 bases: TGTGCCAGCAGCACGGGACAGGCTAGGACCGGGGAGCTGTTTTTT. Its translation is CASSTGQARTGELFF.

This clone appeared once. The rearrangement links TRBV30 to TRBJ2-5; 8 bases map to TRBD2. The DNA matches TRBJ2-7 better at its end, which makes the J call doubtful. Per germline, CDR1 GTSNPN and CDR2 SVGIG (reference sequence). This CDR3 is built from 12 residues. CDR3 loop: CAWAGTSYEQYF. The CDR3 DNA reads as TGTGCCTGGGCTGGGACTAGCTACGAGCAGTACTTC.

V gene TRBV7-9 combines with J gene TRBJ2-7; D is undetermined. V lost 1 base and J 4 bases, leaving 11 bases between the germline ends. There are 14 residues in the CDR3. Germline CDR1 SEHNR, CDR2 FQNEAQ (reference sequence). This CDR3 reads CASSLGRNYYEQYF. The CDR3 nucleotides are TGTGCCAGCAGCTTAGGACGCAACTATTACGAGCAGTACTTC.